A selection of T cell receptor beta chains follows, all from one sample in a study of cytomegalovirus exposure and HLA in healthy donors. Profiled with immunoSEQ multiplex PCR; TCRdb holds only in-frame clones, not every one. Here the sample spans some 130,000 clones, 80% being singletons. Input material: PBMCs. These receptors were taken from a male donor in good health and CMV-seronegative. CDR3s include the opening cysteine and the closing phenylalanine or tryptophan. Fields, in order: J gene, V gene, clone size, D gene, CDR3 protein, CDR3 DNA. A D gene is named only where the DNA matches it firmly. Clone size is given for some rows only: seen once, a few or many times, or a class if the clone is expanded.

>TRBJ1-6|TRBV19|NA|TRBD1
CASRQGGNSPLHF
TGTGCCAGTAGGCAGGGGGGTAATTCACCCCTCCACTTT
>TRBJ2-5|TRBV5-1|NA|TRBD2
CASSLAGTSEETQYF
TGCGCCAGCAGCTTGGCCGGGACTAGTGAAGAGACCCAGTACTTC
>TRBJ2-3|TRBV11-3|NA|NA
CASSLEVADTQYF
TGTGCCAGCAGCTTAGAGGTAGCAGATACGCAGTATTTT
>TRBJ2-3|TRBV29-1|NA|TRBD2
CSVEDGAGTSTDTQYF
TGCAGCGTTGAAGATGGAGCGGGAACCAGCACAGATACGCAGTATTTT
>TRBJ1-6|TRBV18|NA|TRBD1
CASSRDRNSPLHF
TGTGCCAGCTCCCGGGACAGAAATTCACCCCTCCACTTT
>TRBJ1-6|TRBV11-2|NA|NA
CASSLVPDSPLHF
TGTGCCAGCAGCTTAGTACCGGATTCACCCCTCCACTTT
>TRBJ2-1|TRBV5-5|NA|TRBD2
CASSSSGGLYNEQFF
TGTGCCAGTAGCTCCAGCGGGGGGCTTTACAATGAGCAGTTCTTC
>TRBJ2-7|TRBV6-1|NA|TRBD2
CATWQGGSYEQYF
TGTGCCACCTGGCAGGGAGGGTCCTACGAGCAGTACTTC
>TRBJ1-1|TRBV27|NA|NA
CASSLEPLNTEAFF
TGTGCCAGCAGTCTCGAGCCCCTAAACACTGAAGCTTTCTTT
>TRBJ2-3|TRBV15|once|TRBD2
CATSREVAGSTDTQYF
TGTGCCACCAGCAGAGAGGTAGCGGGAAGCACAGATACGCAGTATTTT
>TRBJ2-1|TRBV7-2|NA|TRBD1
CASSFQGEEQFF
TGTGCCAGCAGCTTCCAGGGGGAAGAGCAGTTCTTC
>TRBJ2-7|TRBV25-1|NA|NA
CASSEGLCKYF
TGTGCCAGCAGTGAGGGACTTTGCAAGTACTTC
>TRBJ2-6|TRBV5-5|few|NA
CASSLAGAGANVLTF
TGTGCCAGCAGCTTGGCAGGGGCTGGGGCCAACGTCCTGACTTTC
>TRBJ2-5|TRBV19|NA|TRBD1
CASSLIPGQGASEQYF
TGTGCCAGTAGTTTGATACCGGGACAGGGGGCCTCGGAGCAGTACTTC
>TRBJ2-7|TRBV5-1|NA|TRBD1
CASSIRAGQAPYEQYF
TGCGCCAGCAGCATTAGGGCGGGACAGGCCCCCTACGAGCAGTACTTC
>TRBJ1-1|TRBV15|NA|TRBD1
CATSAPTRDRGRGNTEAFF
TGTGCCACCAGCGCGCCCACCCGGGACAGGGGCCGGGGGAACACTGAAGCTTTCTTT
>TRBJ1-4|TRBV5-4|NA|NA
CASSFDGLGGKLFF
TGTGCCAGCAGCTTCGATGGACTGGGTGGAAAACTGTTTTTT
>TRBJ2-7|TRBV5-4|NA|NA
CASSPPGLTYEQYF
TGTGCCAGCAGCCCTCCGGGACTTACCTACGAGCAGTACTTC
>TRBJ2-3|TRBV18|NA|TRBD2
CASSPGLAGVGGDTQYF
TGTGCCAGCTCACCTGGACTAGCGGGAGTAGGGGGAGATACGCAGTATTTT
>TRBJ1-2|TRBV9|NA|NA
CASSVDAQSNYGYTF
TGTGCCAGCAGCGTAGACGCACAATCTAACTATGGCTACACCTTC
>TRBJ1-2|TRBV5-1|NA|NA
CASSLVGGPYGYTF
TGCGCCAGCAGCTTGGTTGGAGGGCCCTATGGCTACACCTTC
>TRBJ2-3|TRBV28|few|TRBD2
CASSLQTSGGSVGTQYF
TGTGCCAGCAGTTTGCAGACTAGCGGGGGGTCTGTAGGGACGCAGTATTTT